The clone carrying this TCR beta chain was counted at least ten times. The ends lost 5 bases at V and 2 bases at J; junction bases unmatched: 4. The CDR3 runs 16 residues. Germline V CDR1 and CDR2: MNHEY, SVGEGT. The sample is drawn from a study of early T cells in non-severe SARS-CoV-2 infection. TCRdb recomputed calls from the 5' RACE reads with MiXCR, one row per CDR3 protein. The data show tens of thousands of distinct CDR3 sequences, 5.8% seen once. The TCR was taken from an adult who was a healthcare worker with PCR-confirmed SARS-CoV-2 infection or an uninfected control (not recorded which). The chain couples TRBV6-2 or TRBV6-3 to TRBJ2-5; 14 bases line up with TRBD2. Sequencing input: whole blood. The CDR3 region is CASSPGLAGGQETQYF. The CDR3 DNA reads TGTGCCAGCAGTCCTGGACTAGCGGGGGGACAAGAGACCCAGTACTTC.